The 10 T cell receptor beta chains below come from one sample, sequenced in a study of technical replicates of blood from several donors. The data were produced by immunoSEQ multiplex PCR, yet TCRdb's version contains in-frame clones alone and is incomplete. The repertoire includes roughly 72,000 clones, 85% to 95% of them detected once, and around 0.38% sits in the top ten. The source material was T cells isolated from PBMCs. The receptors originated from a human donor in good health.

V and J are TRBV9 and TRBJ2-3; D is ambiguous. This CDR3 is built from 16 residues. CDR1 is SGDLS, CDR2 YYNGEE, per germline. With 2 bases removed from V and 0 bases from J, the gap between germline ends came to 13 bases. The CDR3 protein is CASSVRPTVSTDTQYF. The DNA of the CDR3 is TGTGCCAGCAGCGTGCGCCCTACGGTTAGCACAGATACGCAGTATTTT.

The chain is built from TRBV7-6 and TRBJ2-7; D call uncertain. The CDR3 has 17 residues. CDR1 SGHVS and CDR2 FNYEAQ come from the germline V gene. Trimming took off 7 bases at V and 4 bases at J, with 26 bases between the two ends. CDR3 nucleotides: TGTGCCAGCACCTTCACGGAGAAGCGCCTAAAGGTGTACGAGCAGTACTTC. Translated, it gives CASTFTEKRLKVYEQYF.

The chain joins TRBV7-9 to TRBJ2-1; D might be TRBD2 (6 bases). V gave up 5 bases and J gave up 4 bases, with 15 bases separating them. This CDR3 region has 15 residues. Germline CDR1 and CDR2: SEHNR and FQNEAQ (reference sequence). CDR3 nucleotides: TGTGCCAGCAGCGGAGTTCGGGAGATATACAATGAGCAGTTCTTC. Translation gives CASSGVREIYNEQFF.

The V call is TRBV6-5, the J call TRBJ1-2; D ambiguous. Trimming took 2 bases from V and 6 from J, leaving 13 bases between them. This CDR3 region has 14 residues. Per the germline V gene, CDR1 is MNHEY and CDR2 is SVGAGI. The CDR3 is CASSYGGRTNGYTF. In DNA, the CDR3 is TGTGCCAGCAGTTACGGCGGACGGACTAATGGCTACACCTTC.

The chain has TRBV6-5 and TRBJ1-5; possibly TRBD1 for D (5 bases). The CDR3 loop spans 16 amino acids. With 0 bases removed from V and 1 base from J, the gap between germline ends came to 10 bases. Germline lookup yields CDR1 MNHEY and CDR2 SVGAGI. The CDR3 bases are TGTGCCAGCAGTTACTCGTCGGGGGTGAGCAATCAGCCCCAGCATTTT. Its protein product is CASSYSSGVSNQPQHF.

This chain links TRBV30 with TRBJ2-7; D may be TRBD2 (6 bases). V lost 1 base and J lost 2, with 9 bases in between. CDR3 length equals 13 residues. The V gene's germline CDR1 is GTSNPN and CDR2 SVGIG (reference sequence). The CDR3 coding sequence is TGTGCCTGGAGTGGGTTAGCGGCCTACGAGCAGTACTTC. Its protein product is CAWSGLAAYEQYF.

The CDR3 is CASSPTGETEAFF. The CDR3 nucleotides are TGTGCCAGCAGTCCGACAGGGGAAACTGAAGCTTTCTTT. J is TRBJ1-1 and V is TRBV6-5; 8 nucleotides agree with TRBD1. Trimming took 5 bases from V and 5 from J; bases not matched to a gene: 4. The length of the CDR3 is 13 residues. In germline, CDR1 is MNHEY, CDR2 SVGAGI.

The rearrangement links TRBV11-2 to TRBJ2-1, with D unclear. CDR1 SGHAT and CDR2 FQNNGV come from the germline V gene. The ends were cut back, 7 bases at V and 7 bases at J, with 11 bases in the middle. The CDR3 length is 12 residues. The CDR3 sequence: CASNPLGNEQFF. The DNA for the CDR3 is TGTGCCAGCAACCCCCTAGGAAATGAGCAGTTCTTC.

The CDR3 sequence is CASSHRGTEAFF. DNA of the CDR3: TGTGCCAGCAGTCACAGGGGTACTGAAGCTTTCTTT. V is TRBV11-2 and J is TRBJ1-1; TRBD1 matches at 7 bases. V lost 6 bases and J lost 5; bases outside the gene matches: 3. Looked up from germline, CDR1 is SGHAT and CDR2 is FQNNGV. The CDR3 is 12 residues long.

The genes are TRBV7-3 and TRBJ2-2; 13 bases fit TRBD2. The CDR3 length is 16 residues. V lost 5 bases and J lost 6; bases outside the gene matches: 6. From germline, CDR1 is SGHTA and CDR2 FQGTGA. The CDR3 DNA sequence: TGTGCCAGCAGCCCCCGACTAGCGGGAGGTGCCGGGGAGCTGTTTTTT. Its translation is CASSPRLAGGAGELFF.